These 18 T cell receptor beta chains were all obtained from the same sample, sequenced in a study of early T cells in non-severe SARS-CoV-2 infection. TCRdb passed the 5' RACE reads through MiXCR, listing each CDR3 protein once. The data show roughly 16,000 distinct CDR3 sequences, around 5.6% seen once. Sequencing used whole blood, obtained at baseline. These receptors all stem from an adult who was a healthcare worker with PCR-confirmed SARS-CoV-2 infection or an uninfected control (not recorded which).

This clonotype was detected ten times or more. CDR3 amino acids: CASSQTGGAHTQYF. Written as DNA, the CDR3 is TGTGCCAGCAGTCAGACAGGGGGCGCACATACGCAGTATTTT. The chain employs TRBV12-3 or TRBV12-4 and TRBJ2-3; TRBD1 agrees at 10 bases. The ends lost 5 bases at V and 7 bases at J; junction bases unmatched: 6. This CDR3 has 14 residues.

This clonotype was seen many times. The rearrangement links TRBV7-2 to TRBJ2-7; 12 bases align to TRBD2. With 3 bases clipped from V and 2 bases from J, the junction kept 8 bases outside the gene matches. The length of the CDR3 is 17 residues. Germline V gene sequence: CDR1 SGHTA, CDR2 FQGNSA. The CDR3 DNA sequence: TGTGCCAGCAGCTTCAGGACTAGCGGGACGATCACCTACGAGCAGTACTTC. The encoded protein is CASSFRTSGTITYEQYF.

Ten or more counts support this clonotype. J is TRBJ2-5 and V is TRBV27; D is tentatively TRBD1 or TRBD2 (5 bases each). The CDR3 has 15 residues. V was cut by 2 bases and J by 4 bases, with 14 bases left in between. CDR1 and CDR2 from the germline V gene are MNHEY and SMNVEV (reference sequence). CDR3 amino acids: CASSLKALRGETQYF. The CDR3, as DNA: TGTGCCAGCAGTTTAAAAGCATTGAGGGGAGAGACCCAGTACTTC.

This clonotype was observed many times. The chain couples TRBV12-5 to TRBJ1-2; 10 positions match TRBD1. CDR1 and CDR2 from the germline V gene are LGHNT and FRNRAP. This CDR3 has 15 residues. J gave up 2 bases and V 1 base, and 1 base lay outside the gene matches. The DNA for the CDR3 is TGTGCTAGTGGTTTGGGACAGGGGGCGAACTATGGCTACACCTTC. Encoded protein: CASGLGQGANYGYTF.

In this sample, this clonotype turned up many times. The V and J genes are TRBV18 and TRBJ2-1; D is perhaps TRBD1 (6 bases). CDR1 is KGHSH and CDR2 is LQKENI in the germline V gene. CDR3 length equals 14 residues. The V end was cut by 2 bases, the J end by 12 bases, with 17 bases between. The CDR3 protein is CASSPTGTDQGQFF. The DNA for the CDR3 is TGTGCCAGCTCACCAACAGGGACGGACCAAGGGCAGTTCTTC.

This clonotype is medium-sized in the sample. The V and J genes are TRBV12-2 and TRBJ2-1; the table gives TRBD1 as D, unverified against the DNA. TRBV12-2 is given as a pseudogene. The CDR3 loop spans 20 amino acids. In DNA form, the CDR3 reads TGTGCAAGTCGCTTAGGCCCCCACCTCCGGGACAGTAACCCGTACAATGAGCAGTTCTTC. Residues: CASRLGPHLRDSNPYNEQFF.

In its sample, this clonotype was seen many times. The CDR3 DNA sequence: TGCGCCAGCAGCCCCGGACAGGGTCCCTACAATGAGCAGTTCTTC. Amino acid sequence: CASSPGQGPYNEQFF. The chain employs TRBV5-1 and TRBJ2-1, with 8 nucleotides matching TRBD1. Germline values: CDR1 SGHRS, CDR2 YFSETQ. Losses at the gene ends were 4 bases for V and 2 bases for J; bases not matched to a gene: 5. The CDR3 has 15 amino acids.

This clonotype was counted many times. This chain links TRBV6-5 with TRBJ2-3; 7 bases are a match to TRBD1. Germline V gene sequence: CDR1 MNHEY, CDR2 SVGAGI. CDR3 length: 14 residues. V dropped 6 bases and J dropped 2; count of bases not matched to a gene: 5. The DNA of the CDR3 is TGTGCCAGCAGACCCGGGACAGTCACAGATACGCAGTATTTT. Its translation is CASRPGTVTDTQYF.

Note on this clonotype: One end of the junction is discordant with germline, which a read error may explain. The gene calls are TRBV7-7 and TRBJ2-5; 16 positions match TRBD2. The CDR3 sequence is 17 residues long. Germline CDR1 reads SSHAT; CDR2 reads FNYEAQ (reference sequence). CDR3 region: CASSSGLAGGHQETQYF. CDR3 nucleotides: TGTGCTAGCAGCTCGGGACTAGCGGGGGGGCACCAAGAGACCCAGTACTTC.

The rearrangement uses TRBV6-5 and TRBJ2-2; 12 bases match TRBD2. V shed 5 bases and J 4 bases; nucleotides not matched to a gene: 2. The CDR3 length is 15 residues. Germline V CDR1 and CDR2: MNHEY, SVGAGI. The CDR3 loop reads CASSPSGGATGELFF. CDR3 sequence (DNA): TGTGCCAGCAGTCCTAGCGGGGGGGCCACCGGGGAGCTGTTTTTT.

This clonotype was recorded many times. J is TRBJ2-3 and V is TRBV29-1; 8 bases map to TRBD2. From germline, CDR1 is SQVTM and CDR2 ANQGSEA. This CDR3 region has 16 residues. V dropped 4 bases and J dropped 5; count of bases not matched to a gene: 14. CDR3 sequence reads: CSVAGPGGGGGDTQYF. For the CDR3, the DNA is TGCAGCGTTGCAGGGCCCGGGGGGGGCGGAGGAGATACGCAGTATTTT.

This clonotype has a count of ten or more. The genes are TRBV20-1 and TRBJ1-2; D is unresolved. The CDR3 runs to 12 residues. Trimming pared 4 bases from V and 8 bases from J, leaving 14 bases between. Per the germline V gene, CDR1 is DFQATT and CDR2 is SNEGSKA (reference sequence). DNA for the CDR3: TGCAGTGCTAAGAGCCCCGGTGGGGGCTACACCTTC. Its protein product is CSAKSPGGGYTF.

This clonotype was counted many times. This rearrangement joins TRBV5-4 to TRBJ2-7, with a possible D match to TRBD1 (6 bases). Looked up from germline, CDR1 is SGHNT and CDR2 is YYREEE (reference sequence). V was trimmed by 7 bases and J by 6 bases, leaving 14 bases between them. CDR3 size: 12 residues. The CDR3 nucleotides read TGTGCCAGCGGGACACGACGACTCGAGCAGTACTTC. The encoded protein is CASGTRRLEQYF.

This clonotype was detected many times. The rearrangement uses TRBV19 and TRBJ2-7, with 12 positions matching TRBD2. This CDR3 region has 15 residues. Germline V gene data show CDR1 as LNHDA and CDR2 as SQIVND (reference sequence). Unmatched junction bases numbered 8, after V lost 7 bases and J lost 4 bases. The DNA for the CDR3 is TGTGCCAGTAACTCCAGGACTAGCGGGGTGTACGAGCAGTACTTC. Amino acid sequence: CASNSRTSGVYEQYF.

The V call is TRBV6-5, the J call TRBJ2-7; no clear D gene. Germline V gives CDR1 MNHEY, CDR2 SVGAGI. This CDR3 is 14 amino acids long. V was shortened by 8 bases and J by 5 bases, with 19 bases between the two germline ends. In nucleotides, the CDR3 is TGTGCCAGCCGGAGATCTTTTGATCCTGACGAGCAGTACTTC. This sequence encodes CASRRSFDPDEQYF.

This clonotype showed up many times. The DNA of the CDR3 is TGCAGCGTTCATCGTGGACAGGGAAATATACAAGAGACCCAGTACTTC. This sequence encodes CSVHRGQGNIQETQYF. The chain joins TRBV29-1 to TRBJ2-5, with 8 bases matching TRBD1. The junction had 13 bases not matched to a gene; V was cut back by 5 bases and J by 2 bases. The V gene's germline CDR1 is SQVTM and CDR2 ANQGSEA. The CDR3 sequence is 16 residues long. Full variable domain (rest looked up from reference TRBV29-1 and TRBJ2-5): SAVISQKPSRDICQRGTSLTIQCQVDSQVTMMFWYRQQPGQSLTLIATANQGSEATYESGFVIDKFPISRPNLTFSTLTVSNMSPEDSSIYLCSVHRGQGNIQETQYFGPGTRLLVL.

This clonotype was found many times. The chain uses TRBV11-3 and TRBJ2-1; 9 bases are a match to TRBD1. Germline assignment: CDR1 SGHNT and CDR2 YENEEA. With 0 bases clipped from V and 4 bases from J, the junction kept 4 bases outside the gene matches. This CDR3 is 16 amino acids long. CDR3 loop: CASSLESDRGYNEQFF. The CDR3 region has the DNA TGTGCCAGCAGCTTAGAGTCCGACAGGGGGTACAATGAGCAGTTCTTC.

In its sample, this clonotype is medium-sized (0.01 to 0.1%). This sequence joins TRBV11-2 and TRBJ2-6; a possible D gene is TRBD2 (7 bases). CDR3 length: 18 residues. Germline CDR1 reads SGHAT; CDR2 reads FQNNGV. V lost 6 bases to trimming and J lost 4 bases, with 22 bases between them. In DNA, the CDR3 is TGTGCCAGCAGGTCCTTATCATCGGGGGGCGTCGGGGCCAACGTCCTGACTTTC. Translation gives CASRSLSSGGVGANVLTF.